This is a list of T cell receptor beta chains from one sample in a study of Graves' ophthalmopathy and Graves' hyperthyroidism. Each CDR3 protein gets one entry after TCRdb re-called the multiplex PCR reads with MiXCR. The repertoire holds more than 300,000 distinct CDR3 sequences, with approximately 15% as singletons. Sequenced sample: peripheral blood. These TCRs come from a woman aged 18-30 years with stable Graves' hyperthyroidism. The conserved cysteine and the conserved F or W are not part of the CDR3 here.

>TRBV11-2|TRBJ2-5
ASSLDGGPRVETQY
>TRBV7-2|TRBJ2-7
ASSTTGTGNNEQY
>TRBV27|TRBJ2-7
ASSRNYGEQY
>TRBV6-2/TRBV6-3|TRBJ2-2
ASSTGGFFGELF
>TRBV20-1|TRBJ2-7
SARGFSGGLGKQY
>TRBV6-5|TRBJ2-5
ASSHKNEMAQY
>TRBV5-1|TRBJ1-1
ASSLEGVGTEAF
>TRBV11-2|TRBJ1-2
ASSSIRTGGSLYGYT
>TRBV5-1|TRBJ1-1
ASSLYGITEAF
>TRBV9|TRBJ1-2
ASSVEGRNYGYT
>TRBV18|TRBJ2-5
ASSPLQTGVLVDSQY
>TRBV19|TRBJ2-2
ASSIEGTGELF
>TRBV27|TRBJ1-2
ASSLYGTAYGYT
>TRBV6-2/TRBV6-3|TRBJ2-7
ASSRTSTGDEQY
>TRBV5-5|TRBJ2-2
ASSLRADSTGELF
>TRBV5-4|TRBJ2-7
ASSLAGGKPYEQY
>TRBV12-3/TRBV12-4|TRBJ2-7
ASRSGPLKHSSYEQY
>TRBV18|TRBJ2-7
ASSPLTSGGRSYEQY
>TRBV10-3|TRBJ2-7
AISDSRYEQY
>TRBV27|TRBJ1-6
ASRTWAGPNFPLH
>TRBV15|TRBJ2-5
ATSREGETQY
>TRBV12-5|TRBJ1-1
ASGLTRPRAWGRNTEAF
>TRBV7-8|TRBJ2-7
ASSPYGVGGSYEQY
>TRBV20-1|TRBJ2-5
SARDYGKGEETQY
>TRBV5-1|TRBJ1-1
ASSPSGDTEAF
>TRBV10-3|TRBJ1-2
AISEAKTNYGYT
>TRBV6-5|TRBJ2-7
ASRRDNYEQY
>TRBV27|TRBJ1-4
ASSFGEKLF
>TRBV2|TRBJ2-2
ASSEARTNTGELF
>TRBV28|TRBJ1-2
ASRSTGNGYT
>TRBV12-3/TRBV12-4|TRBJ2-7
ASSRTSGSVASYEQY
>TRBV24-1|TRBJ2-7
ATSDPGTGLYEQY
>TRBV6-5|TRBJ1-1
ASSYPGQSMNTEAF
>TRBV6-5|TRBJ1-1
ASSYADNTEAF
>TRBV12-3/TRBV12-4|TRBJ2-7
ASSFRLQGDEQY
>TRBV7-3|TRBJ1-6
ASSLLGRDNSPLH
>TRBV29-1|TRBJ1-1
SVGGGTAHRGNTEAF
>TRBV28|TRBJ2-7
ASRIGGSSYEQY
>TRBV12-3/TRBV12-4|TRBJ1-1
ASSFPSDRLNTEAF
>TRBV18|TRBJ2-5
GSSPKETQY
>TRBV6-2/TRBV6-3|TRBJ2-7
ASSFPGLAGGYEQY
>TRBV6-1|TRBJ1-3
ASSPQDAGNTIY
>TRBV19|TRBJ1-2
ASSIGTKGYGYT
>TRBV13|TRBJ1-1
ASSSHSRAEAF
>TRBV19|TRBJ1-2
ASSIGGVANYGYT
>TRBV5-4|TRBJ2-7
ASSSNRQGRGYEQY
>TRBV7-9|TRBJ1-1
ASSLALGDTEAF
>TRBV5-8|TRBJ2-2
ASSFRQGVTGELF
>TRBV11-2|TRBJ1-3
ASSLRAASSGNTIY
>TRBV24-1|TRBJ1-1
ATSETRDHGAF